These T cell receptor beta chains were read from a single sample in a study of T cell responses to AZD1222 COVID-19 vaccine. Generated by immunoSEQ multiplex PCR, the TCRdb table keeps only in-frame clones and is missing some. The data contain 110,000 to 150,000 clones, about 92% of them seen just once; the ten biggest clones take up 9.5% to 15%. The sample in question was peripheral blood, obtained after recovery from COVID-19. The receptors derive from an adult who had recovered from COVID-19. CDR3s include the opening cysteine and the closing phenylalanine or tryptophan. The D gene is left open where the match is weak. Rows may omit the clone size; those that give it use once, few, many or a size class.

v_gene	j_gene	d_gene	abundance	CDR3nt	CDR3aa
TRBV19	TRBJ2-2	TRBD2	NA	TGTGCCAGTAGTTCGTTTTGGGGAGCGGGAAACACCGGGGAGCTGTTTTTT	CASSSFWGAGNTGELFF
TRBV7-9	TRBJ2-1	TRBD2	few	TGTGCCAGCAGCTTACAAGAGGGACTACCGGAGTTCTTC	CASSLQEGLPEFF
TRBV28	TRBJ2-1	TRBD2	NA	TGTGCCAGCAGCGACGGGACTAGCGGGAGGATATACAATGAGCAGTTCTTC	CASSDGTSGRIYNEQFF
TRBV5-5	TRBJ2-2	NA	NA	TGTGCCAGCAGGCCGACAGTCTGGGGCGGGGAGCTGTTTTTT	CASRPTVWGGELFF
TRBV27	TRBJ2-7	NA	NA	TGTGCCAGCAGTTTAGGCGCTAGCAGTTACGAGCAGTACTTC	CASSLGASSYEQYF
TRBV6-5	TRBJ2-7	TRBD1	NA	TGTGCCAGCAGTTTCCCAACCTGGACAGGCAACTTC	CASSFPTWTGNF
TRBV2	TRBJ2-7	NA	NA	TGTGCCAGCCGGGGCAGATTCTACGAGCAGTACTTC	CASRGRFYEQYF
TRBV3-1/TRBV3-2	TRBJ2-5	TRBD2	NA	TGTGCCAGCAGCCAAGGGACTAGCGGGGAGACCCAGTACTTC	CASSQGTSGETQYF
TRBV29-1	TRBJ1-2	NA	NA	TGCAGCACTGAGCATAGGGGATTGTATGGCTACACCTTC	CSTEHRGLYGYTF
TRBV10-3	TRBJ1-6	NA	NA	TGTGCCATCAGTGAGGACAGTCATAATTCACCCCTCCACTTT	CAISEDSHNSPLHF
TRBV19	TRBJ1-1	TRBD1	NA	TGTGCCAGTACCGATGGGACAGGGGGGAACACTGAAGCTTTCTTT	CASTDGTGGNTEAFF
TRBV28	TRBJ1-1	NA	NA	TGTGCCAGCAGTTTATTGTGGGGGTTCAACACTGAAGCTTTCTTT	CASSLLWGFNTEAFF
TRBV19	TRBJ2-1	NA	once	TGTGCCAGTAGTATTTCTCGGGCTGGCGAGCAGTTCTTC	CASSISRAGEQFF
TRBV21-1	TRBJ2-7	NA	NA	TGTGCCAGCAGCATGCGCCCGATCCCCCGGGATGTGGCGGGCGAGCAGTACTTC	CASSMRPIPRDVAGEQYF
TRBV7-9	TRBJ1-6	NA	NA	TGTGCCAGCAGCGCCACAGGGTTAACCCTCCACTTT	CASSATGLTLHF